Each of the 5 T cell receptor beta chains below was sequenced from the same sample in a study of PD-L1 blockade in urothelial cancer. Measured with immunoSEQ multiplex PCR; TCRdb has only the in-frame clones, and not every one. This sample yields tens of thousands of clones, of which around 79% are seen a single time; approximately 3.4% belongs to the top ten. The material sequenced was PBMCs, taken around atezolizumab (anti-PD-L1) treatment. These TCRs come from a man between 65 and 80 years old with urothelial cancer.

In DNA, the CDR3 is TGTGCCCTGAGAACTCCCCTCACAGATACGCAGTATTTT. It encodes CALRTPLTDTQYF. The gene calls are TRBV2 and TRBJ2-3; D remains unclear. The CDR3 extends over 13 amino acids. Germline assignment: CDR1 SNHLY and CDR2 FYNNEI. Trimming cost V 11 bases and J 2 bases, with 14 bases left between them.

This chain links TRBV28 with TRBJ2-1; TRBD2 matches 9 bases. After removal of 5 bases from V and 4 bases from J, the junction contained 9 bases not matched to a gene. The V gene's germline CDR1 is MDHEN and CDR2 SYDVKM. CDR3 length: 16 residues. The CDR3, as DNA: TGTGCCAGCAGTCTAAGCGGGAGGTACAATTACAATGAGCAGTTCTTC. Translated, it gives CASSLSGRYNYNEQFF.

This chain joins TRBV7-8 and TRBJ2-5; weak D call: TRBD2 (6 bases). The germline gives CDR1 SGHVS, CDR2 FQNEAQ. The CDR3 spans 16 residues. Trimming took 1 base from V and 5 from J, leaving 17 bases between them. For the CDR3, the DNA is TGTGCCAGCAGCTTAGGGAGGGGCGGGAAAATTGAGACCCAGTACTTC. Protein: CASSLGRGGKIETQYF.

V and J are TRBV6-1 and TRBJ2-5; D unclear. Germline CDR1 and CDR2: MNHNS and SASEGT. V was trimmed by 4 bases and J by 5 bases, leaving 14 bases between them. The CDR3 totals 14 residues. Here the CDR3 reads CASSAFGFPETQYF. CDR3 sequence (DNA): TGTGCCAGCAGTGCCTTCGGGTTTCCGGAGACCCAGTACTTC.

The V call is TRBV7-3, the J call TRBJ2-1; 10 bases match TRBD2. Trimming took 8 bases from V and 8 from J; bases not matched to a gene: 6. The CDR3 sequence is 13 residues long. Germline values: CDR1 SGHTA, CDR2 FQGTGA. The CDR3 loop reads CASQRGGTDEQFF. CDR3 nucleotide sequence: TGTGCCAGCCAGCGGGGGGGCACGGATGAGCAGTTCTTC.